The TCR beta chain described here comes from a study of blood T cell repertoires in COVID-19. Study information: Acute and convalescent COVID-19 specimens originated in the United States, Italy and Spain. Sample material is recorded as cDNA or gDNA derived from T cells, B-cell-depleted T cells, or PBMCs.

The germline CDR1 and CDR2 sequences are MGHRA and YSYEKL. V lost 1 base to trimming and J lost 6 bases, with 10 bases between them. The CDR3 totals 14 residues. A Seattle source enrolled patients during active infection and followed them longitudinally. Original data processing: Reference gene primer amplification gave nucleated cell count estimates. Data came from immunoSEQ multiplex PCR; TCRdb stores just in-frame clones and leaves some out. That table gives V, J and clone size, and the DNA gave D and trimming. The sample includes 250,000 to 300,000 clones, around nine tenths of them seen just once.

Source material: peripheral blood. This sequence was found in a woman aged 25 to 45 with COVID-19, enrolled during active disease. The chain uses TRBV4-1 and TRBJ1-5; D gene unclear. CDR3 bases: TGCGCCAGCAGCCAAGGGACTGTGTCTCAGCCCCAGCATTTT. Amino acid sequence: CASSQGTVSQPQHF.